Listed below are T cell receptor beta chains from one sample, sequenced in a study of cytomegalovirus exposure and HLA in healthy donors. TCRdb's table, derived via immunoSEQ multiplex PCR, lists solely in-frame clones and lacks some. The sample includes about 84,000 clones, roughly 78% of them seen just once. The source material was PBMCs. Receptors originate from a male donor in good health and CMV-seropositive. Each CDR3 is given with its conserved first and last residue. A D gene is named only where the DNA matches it firmly. Size is stated for part of the rows, as once, few or many counts, or as a class when the clone is expanded.

j_call | d_call | v_call | clone_size | cdr3_aa | cdr3_nt
TRBJ2-7 | . | TRBV6-5 | few | CASSYTRASYEQYF | TGTGCCAGCAGTTACACGAGGGCCTCCTACGAGCAGTACTTC
TRBJ2-6 | . | TRBV15 | . | CATAYSGANVLTF | TGTGCCACCGCGTACTCTGGGGCCAACGTCCTGACTTTC
TRBJ1-2 | . | TRBV14 | once | CASSSRVSYGYTF | TGTGCCAGCAGCTCGCGGGTTTCCTATGGCTACACCTTC
TRBJ1-2 | . | TRBV6-5 | . | CASSQGYGYTF | TGTGCCAGCAGCCAGGGCTATGGCTACACCTTC
TRBJ2-7 | . | TRBV28 | . | CASSPPGKSAYEQYF | TGTGCCAGCAGTCCGCCGGGAAAAAGCGCCTACGAGCAGTACTTC
TRBJ1-1 | . | TRBV4-1 | few | CASSPKRAPIRAFF | TGCGCCAGCAGCCCTAAGAGGGCCCCAATACGAGCTTTCTTT
TRBJ2-2 | . | TRBV6-5 | . | CAISPAVANTGELFF | TGTGCCATTTCACCAGCGGTCGCGAACACCGGGGAGCTGTTTTTT
TRBJ1-2 | TRBD1 | TRBV19 | . | CASSYPGQMIYWAF | TGTGCCAGTAGTTATCCGGGACAGATGATATATTGGGCCTTC
TRBJ2-1 | TRBD2 | TRBV7-9 | once | CASSLVAGGLLNEQFF | TGTGCCAGCAGCCTAGTAGCGGGAGGTCTTCTCAATGAGCAGTTCTTC
TRBJ2-7 | . | TRBV29-1 | . | CSVEDMGATSYEQYF | TGCAGCGTTGAAGATATGGGGGCAACTTCCTACGAGCAGTACTTC
TRBJ1-2 | . | TRBV9 | . | CASTPGNPNYGYTF | TGTGCCAGCACTCCAGGGAACCCTAACTATGGCTACACCTTC
TRBJ1-1 | TRBD1 | TRBV29-1 | few | CSVSRAGGAGTEAFF | TGCAGCGTTTCGAGGGCAGGGGGCGCCGGAACTGAAGCTTTCTTT
TRBJ1-4 | TRBD1 | TRBV9 | . | CASSGTGANEKLFF | TGTGCCAGCAGCGGGACAGGAGCTAATGAAAAACTGTTTTTT
TRBJ1-4 | TRBD1 | TRBV7-2 | . | CASSLDRGRNEKLFF | TGTGCCAGCAGCCTCGACAGGGGGCGAAATGAAAAACTGTTTTTT
TRBJ2-2 | . | TRBV11-2 | . | CASSPTGTGELFF | TGTGCCAGCAGCCCTACCGGGACCGGGGAGCTGTTTTTT
TRBJ2-6 | . | TRBV7-5 | . | CARSLRDRDRGQGANVLTF | TGTGCCAGAAGCTTACGCGATAGGGACAGGGGGCAAGGGGCCAACGTCCTGACTTTC
TRBJ2-7 | TRBD2 | TRBV28 | . | CASSQTSDGEQYF | TGTGCCAGCAGTCAGACTAGCGATGGCGAGCAGTACTTC
TRBJ2-7 | TRBD2 | TRBV9 | . | CASSVTGSGSMNEQYF | TGTGCCAGCAGCGTCACGGGGAGCGGGAGTATGAACGAGCAGTACTTC
TRBJ1-2 | TRBD1 | TRBV5-4 | . | CASSRRQGNYGYTF | TGTGCCAGCAGCCGACGACAGGGGAACTATGGCTACACCTTC